A selection of T cell receptor beta chains follows, all from one sample in a study of glioma-infiltrating T cells. MiXCR was run by TCRdb on the multiplex PCR reads, yielding one entry per CDR3 protein. The sample yields around 120,000 distinct CDR3 sequences, around 23% seen once. Sequences were obtained from glioma tissue, nonneoplastic brain tissue, or PBMCs (not recorded which). These receptors were obtained from a human donor with low-grade glioma or glioblastoma, undergoing nonglioma brain surgery, or in good health (not recorded which). Each CDR3 is given with its conserved first and last residue. A D gene is named only where the DNA matches it firmly. Expanded clones are given a class, and other clones once, few, many or no size at all.

CDR3 protein	CDR3 DNA	clone size	D gene	V gene	J gene
CSARDLGSGFPYNEQFF	TGCAGTGCTAGAGATCTTGGTTCGGGCTTTCCCTACAATGAGCAGTTCTTC	many	NA	TRBV20-1	TRBJ2-1
CASSILTGNTEAFF	TGTGCCAGTAGTATCCTGACAGGGAACACTGAAGCTTTCTTT	few	NA	TRBV19	TRBJ1-1
CASSLSPGAGTGELFF	TGTGCCAGCAGCTTAAGCCCGGGGGCGGGGACCGGGGAGCTGTTTTTT	NA	NA	TRBV7-3	TRBJ2-2
CASNRDFTGELFF	TGTGCCAGCAATAGGGATTTCACCGGGGAGCTGTTTTTT	many	NA	TRBV27	TRBJ2-2
CASSLQFGLATNEKLFF	TGTGCCAGCAGTTTACAGTTCGGCCTTGCAACTAATGAAAAACTGTTTTTT	NA	NA	TRBV12-3/TRBV12-4	TRBJ1-4
CASSHDGRYQPQHF	TGTGCCAGCAGCCACGATGGCAGATATCAGCCCCAGCATTTT	NA	NA	TRBV5-5	TRBJ1-5
CASSLGQGDYGYTF	TGTGCCAGCAGCCTGGGACAGGGGGACTATGGCTACACCTTC	many	TRBD1	TRBV7-2	TRBJ1-2
CASSLLVSDTQYF	TGTGCCAGCAGCTTATTAGTCTCAGATACGCAGTATTTT	NA	NA	TRBV7-3	TRBJ2-3
CSARGTSGGEYQETQYF	TGCAGTGCTAGAGGGACTAGCGGGGGAGAGTACCAAGAGACCCAGTACTTC	many	TRBD2	TRBV20-1	TRBJ2-5
CSVLRDTEAFF	TGCAGTGTTCTTAGGGATACTGAAGCTTTCTTT	many	NA	TRBV20-1	TRBJ1-1
CASSYFPKSTDTQYF	TGTGCCAGCAGTTATTTTCCGAAATCCACAGATACGCAGTATTTT	many	NA	TRBV6-1	TRBJ2-3
CATSRGFEQFF	TGTGCCACCAGTCGCGGATTTGAGCAGTTCTTC	few	NA	TRBV24-1	TRBJ2-1
CASSILAQETQYF	TGTGCCAGTAGTATTTTAGCGCAAGAGACCCAGTACTTC	NA	NA	TRBV19	TRBJ2-5
CASSYINEQFF	TGTGCCAGCAGTTACATCAATGAGCAGTTCTTC	many	NA	TRBV6-2/TRBV6-3	TRBJ2-1
CASSLEEYTEAFF	TGTGCCAGCAGCTTGGAGGAGTACACTGAAGCTTTCTTT	few	NA	TRBV7-9	TRBJ1-1
CSARRTSIGGDGYTF	TGCAGTGCTAGAAGGACCTCCATAGGTGGCGATGGCTACACCTTC	few	NA	TRBV20-1	TRBJ1-2
CASSQSGEDNQPQHF	TGTGCCAGCAGTCAATCAGGAGAGGACAATCAGCCCCAGCATTTT	many	NA	TRBV27	TRBJ1-5
CASSLVSASGVVEETQYF	TGTGCCAGCAGCTTAGTCTCTGCTAGCGGGGTGGTTGAAGAGACCCAGTACTTC	few	TRBD2	TRBV7-6	TRBJ2-5
CATSDPSTDTQYF	TGTGCCACCAGTGACCCTAGCACAGATACGCAGTATTTT	many	NA	TRBV24-1	TRBJ2-3
CASSFLGGNTEAFF	TGTGCCAGCAGTTTTTTGGGGGGGAACACTGAAGCTTTCTTT	few	NA	TRBV28	TRBJ1-1
CASSRGGRSSGARDF	TGTGCCAGCAGCCGAGGAGGCCGCTCTAGCGGGGCGAGAGACTTC	NA	TRBD2	TRBV4-2	TRBJ2-1
CASSLGTGVWQPQHF	TGTGCCAGCAGCTTAGGGACAGGGGTTTGGCAGCCCCAGCATTTT	NA	TRBD1	TRBV7-9	TRBJ1-5
CASSGQGWLNEQFF	TGCGCCAGCAGCGGACAGGGATGGTTGAATGAGCAGTTCTTC	NA	TRBD1	TRBV5-1	TRBJ2-1
CASSLGTPETQYF	TGTGCCAGCAGCTTAGGGACCCCAGAGACCCAGTACTTC	few	NA	TRBV7-6	TRBJ2-5
CASSQSGRHTDTQYF	TGTGCCAGCAGCCAATCGGGGCGTCACACAGATACGCAGTATTTT	NA	NA	TRBV3-1	TRBJ2-3
CASSLPFAGRNSGANVLTF	TGCGCCAGCAGCTTGCCATTTGCGGGACGCAACTCTGGGGCCAACGTCCTGACTTTC	NA	NA	TRBV5-1	TRBJ2-6
CASTQGGEKLFF	TGCGCCAGCACCCAGGGTGGGGAAAAACTGTTTTTT	few	NA	TRBV10-2	TRBJ1-4
CASSFRQGNSNQPQHF	TGTGCCAGCAGTTTTCGGCAGGGGAATAGCAATCAGCCCCAGCATTTT	many	NA	TRBV28	TRBJ1-5
CASSIAGGRTEAFF	TGTGCCAGTAGTATAGCGGGGGGGAGGACTGAAGCTTTCTTT	few	NA	TRBV19	TRBJ1-1
CASRDNQNIQYF	TGTGCCAGCAGAGACAACCAAAACATTCAGTACTTC	medium-sized	NA	TRBV7-9	TRBJ2-4
CASSQDLDPDTQYF	TGCGCCAGCAGCCAAGATCTGGACCCAGATACGCAGTATTTT	many	NA	TRBV4-1	TRBJ2-3
CASSPGNQFETQYF	TGTGCCAGCAGCCCCGGTAACCAGTTTGAGACCCAGTACTTC	NA	NA	TRBV3-1	TRBJ2-5
CASSTPGTSGGPAQFF	TGTGCCAGCAGTACCCCCGGGACTAGCGGGGGGCCCGCCCAGTTCTTC	many	TRBD2	TRBV6-1	TRBJ2-1
CATSDPPYNEQFF	TGTGCCACCAGTGACCCCCCTTACAATGAGCAGTTCTTC	NA	NA	TRBV24-1	TRBJ2-1
CATSDEQETQYF	TGTGCCACCAGTGATGAGCAAGAGACCCAGTACTTC	few	NA	TRBV24-1	TRBJ2-5
CAISSKHYYTSTDTQYF	TGTGCCATCAGTTCGAAACATTACTACACTAGCACAGATACGCAGTATTTT	NA	NA	TRBV10-3	TRBJ2-3
CASMSNQPQHF	TGTGCCAGCATGAGCAATCAGCCCCAGCATTTT	many	NA	TRBV28	TRBJ1-5
CASSRTGRNQPQHF	TGTGCCAGCAGTCGGACAGGCCGCAATCAGCCCCAGCATTTT	many	TRBD1	TRBV6-1	TRBJ1-5
CASSYGLAGGLYTGELFF	TGTGCCAGCAGTTACGGGCTAGCGGGGGGTCTGTACACCGGGGAGCTGTTTTTT	NA	TRBD2	TRBV6-6	TRBJ2-2
CASSQARQDGYTF	TGTGCCAGCAGCCAAGCAAGACAGGATGGCTACACCTTC	NA	NA	TRBV12-3/TRBV12-4	TRBJ1-2
CASSYTDPYGYTF	TGTGCCAGCAGTTACACGGACCCTTATGGCTACACCTTC	many	NA	TRBV6-6	TRBJ1-2
CASSYGLAGDQETQYF	TGTGCCAGCAGCTACGGACTAGCGGGGGACCAAGAGACCCAGTACTTC	NA	TRBD2	TRBV11-2	TRBJ2-5
CSARPQQGGTTEAFF	TGCAGTGCTAGACCTCAACAGGGGGGAACCACTGAAGCTTTCTTT	few	TRBD1	TRBV20-1	TRBJ1-1
CASSHDGHTDTQYF	TGTGCCAGCAGCCACGATGGACACACAGATACGCAGTATTTT	few	NA	TRBV11-2	TRBJ2-3
CASSYSNSYQPQHF	TGTGCCAGCAGTTACTCGAACAGTTATCAGCCCCAGCATTTT	few	NA	TRBV6-6	TRBJ1-5
CASSPLGVLPYDSPLHF	TGTGCCAGCAGCCCGCTCGGCGTGTTACCGTATGATTCACCCCTCCACTTT	NA	NA	TRBV7-9	TRBJ1-6
CATGSANEKLFF	TGTGCCACTGGCTCCGCTAATGAAAAACTGTTTTTT	many	NA	TRBV6-1	TRBJ1-4
CASSQGQTFYGYTF	TGTGCCAGCAGCCAAGGACAGACCTTCTATGGCTACACCTTC	NA	NA	TRBV7-9	TRBJ1-2
CASSRGNRGRGTEAFF	TGTGCCAGCAGTCGGGGAAACAGGGGGCGAGGGACTGAAGCTTTCTTT	many	TRBD1	TRBV6-1	TRBJ1-1
CASRRGGNNEQFF	TGTGCCAGCCGCCGCGGGGGGAACAATGAGCAGTTCTTC	NA	TRBD2	TRBV2	TRBJ2-1
CASSTDGTEAFF	TGTGCCAGTAGTACGGACGGCACTGAAGCTTTCTTT	many	NA	TRBV19	TRBJ1-1
CASSTGGREKLFF	TGTGCCAGCAGTACAGGGGGCCGAGAAAAACTGTTTTTT	many	TRBD1	TRBV28	TRBJ1-4
CASGGRTTEAFF	TGTGCCAGCGGAGGAAGAACCACTGAAGCTTTCTTT	NA	NA	TRBV12-3/TRBV12-4	TRBJ1-1
CASCGQGITEAFF	TGTGCCAGCTGCGGACAGGGGATCACTGAAGCTTTCTTT	NA	TRBD1	TRBV6-1	TRBJ1-1
CATSVGGHDEQFF	TGTGCCACCAGTGTCGGAGGACACGATGAGCAGTTCTTC	few	NA	TRBV24-1	TRBJ2-1
CASSLNRVSGYTF	TGTGCCAGCAGCCTAAACAGGGTTTCTGGCTACACCTTC	few	NA	TRBV14	TRBJ1-2
CASSLGALNTEAFF	TGCGCCAGCAGCTTAGGGGCGCTGAACACTGAAGCTTTCTTT	NA	NA	TRBV5-1	TRBJ1-1
CASIDLGPTDTQYF	TGTGCCAGCATCGACTTGGGCCCCACAGATACGCAGTATTTT	NA	NA	TRBV6-5	TRBJ2-3